These T cell receptor beta chains were read from a single sample in a study of OX40 agonist ivuxolimab in advanced cancers. The repertoire was sequenced with immunoSEQ multiplex PCR; TCRdb's copy has only in-frame clones and lacks some. This sample has 65,000 to 90,000 clones; approximately 90% occur once, and the top ten carry less than 10%. Source: CD4+ or CD8+ T cells sorted from blood, taken in a trial of the OX40 agonist ivuxolimab. All receptors derive from an adult with an advanced solid tumor such as melanoma, head and neck, liver or kidney cancer. CDR3s include the opening cysteine and the closing phenylalanine or tryptophan. The order of the fields is V gene, CDR3 length, D gene, clone size, J gene, CDR3 protein, CDR3 DNA. D genes are given only for firm matches. Clone sizes are given selectively: once, few, many, or a class where the clone is expanded.

>TRBV5-8|18|NA|NA|TRBJ1-1
CASSTRTAPIRGHTEAFF
TGTGCCAGCAGCACGCGGACAGCTCCTATACGGGGACACACTGAAGCTTTCTTT
>TRBV9|17|TRBD1|NA|TRBJ2-1
CASSVAGGTGRYNEQFF
TGTGCCAGCAGCGTAGCTGGGGGGACAGGACGGTACAATGAGCAGTTCTTC
>TRBV5-6|14|NA|few|TRBJ1-2
CASSLDRANYGYTF
TGTGCCAGCAGCTTGGACAGGGCTAACTATGGCTACACCTTC
>TRBV25-1|16|TRBD1|NA|TRBJ1-2
CASSEYILDRVGGYTF
TGTGCCAGCAGTGAATATATCCTTGACAGGGTTGGTGGCTACACCTTC
>TRBV9|20|TRBD2|NA|TRBJ2-3
CASSVAGSGSTSGRTDTQYF
TGTGCCAGCAGCGTAGCTGGATCCGGGTCGACTAGCGGGAGAACAGATACGCAGTATTTT
>TRBV7-3|14|NA|NA|TRBJ2-1
CASSATASYNEQFF
TGTGCCAGCAGCGCGACAGCCTCCTACAATGAGCAGTTCTTC
>TRBV5-6|14|NA|once|TRBJ1-4
CASSLSGSREKLFF
TGTGCCAGCAGCTTGTCTGGGAGTCGGGAAAAACTGTTTTTT
>TRBV7-2|11|NA|NA|TRBJ2-2
CASTWSGELFF
TGTGCCAGCACCTGGTCCGGGGAGCTGTTTTTT
>TRBV15|13|NA|NA|TRBJ1-1
CATMQGMNTEAFF
TGTGCCACCATGCAGGGGATGAACACTGAAGCTTTCTTT
>TRBV6-5|15|TRBD1|NA|TRBJ1-2
CASSYGQAGLYDYTF
TGTGCCAGCAGTTATGGACAGGCGGGACTCTATGACTACACCTTC
>TRBV4-3|15|NA|NA|TRBJ2-7
CANSQAEGLKYEQYF
TGCGCCAACAGCCAAGCTGAAGGGTTAAAATACGAGCAGTACTTC
>TRBV9|14|NA|NA|TRBJ1-3
CASSPDLAGNTIYF
TGTGCCAGCAGCCCAGACTTGGCTGGAAACACCATATATTTT
>TRBV9|16|NA|once|TRBJ2-3
CASSGRSLGQSDTQYF
TGTGCCAGCAGCGGACGTAGCCTTGGACAGTCAGATACGCAGTATTTT
>TRBV4-1|12|NA|few|TRBJ1-1
CASSQTNTEAFF
TGCGCCAGCAGCCAAACGAACACTGAAGCTTTCTTT
>TRBV6-5|11|NA|NA|TRBJ2-1
CASSQWPEQFF
TGTGCCAGCAGTCAGTGGCCTGAGCAGTTCTTC
>TRBV5-6|14|TRBD1|once|TRBJ1-2
CATKTGGIFYGYTF
TGTGCCACGAAAACAGGGGGGATTTTCTATGGCTACACCTTC
>TRBV9|19|TRBD2|NA|TRBJ2-2
CASSGRSSWTSGETGELFF
TGTGCCAGCAGCGGTCGTAGTAGTTGGACTAGCGGGGAAACCGGGGAGCTGTTTTTT
>TRBV27|12|NA|NA|TRBJ2-7
CASSPPVGEQYF
TGTGCCAGCAGTCCACCCGTAGGAGAGCAGTACTTC
>TRBV11-2|16|NA|NA|TRBJ1-3
CASSFPIYDSQGTIYF
TGTGCCAGCAGCTTTCCGATCTATGACTCTCAGGGCACCATATATTTT
>TRBV4-1|16|NA|NA|TRBJ2-7
CASSPLRAGNSYEQYF
TGCGCCAGCAGCCCCCTGCGCGCAGGGAACTCCTACGAGCAGTACTTC
>TRBV5-6|13|NA|NA|TRBJ1-5
CASSRHRNQPQHF
TGTGCCAGCAGCAGACACCGCAATCAGCCCCAGCATTTT
>TRBV5-6|13|NA|NA|TRBJ2-7
CASSLAYVYEQYF
TGTGCCAGCAGCTTGGCGTACGTCTACGAGCAGTACTTC
>TRBV4-2|16|NA|NA|TRBJ1-1
CASSQDQGQGGAEAFF
TGTGCCAGCAGCCAAGATCAAGGGCAGGGCGGCGCTGAAGCTTTCTTT
>TRBV11-2|14|TRBD1|NA|TRBJ1-2
CASITSTGDYGYTF
TGTGCCAGCATCACCTCGACAGGGGACTATGGCTACACCTTC
>TRBV5-6|15|TRBD1|NA|TRBJ1-2
CASSLVGQGIYGYTF
TGTGCCAGCAGCTTGGTGGGACAGGGAATTTATGGCTACACCTTC
>TRBV7-9|16|TRBD2|once|TRBJ2-1
CASSTTLAGGYNEQFF
TGTGCCAGCAGCACGACACTAGCGGGGGGTTACAATGAGCAGTTCTTC
>TRBV9|15|NA|NA|TRBJ2-2
CASSVTGQVAGELFF
TGTGCCAGCAGCGTAACAGGTCAGGTTGCCGGGGAGCTGTTTTTT
>TRBV5-8|15|NA|NA|TRBJ2-3
CASSRGWSPTDTQYF
TGTGCCAGCAGCCGGGGGTGGAGCCCCACAGATACGCAGTATTTT
>TRBV4-2|16|TRBD2|NA|TRBJ2-7
CASSQVNSGGSYEQYF
TGTGCCAGCAGCCAAGTAAATAGCGGGGGGTCCTACGAGCAGTACTTC
>TRBV11-2|14|TRBD1|NA|TRBJ1-2
CASSLTGETSGYTF
TGTGCCAGCAGCCTGACAGGGGAGACTAGTGGCTACACCTTC
>TRBV19|15|NA|NA|TRBJ1-3
CASSMWREAGNTIYF
TGTGCCAGTAGTATGTGGAGGGAAGCTGGAAACACCATATATTTT
>TRBV9|15|NA|NA|TRBJ2-3
CASTVFGHTTDTQYF
TGTGCCAGCACCGTTTTCGGACACACCACAGATACGCAGTATTTT
>TRBV6-5|16|NA|NA|TRBJ2-3
CASSYTTGVGADTQYF
TGTGCCAGCAGTTACACCACTGGCGTGGGGGCAGATACGCAGTATTTT
>TRBV5-4|15|NA|NA|TRBJ2-5
CASSLARDFQETQYF
TGTGCCAGCAGCTTGGCGAGGGACTTCCAAGAGACCCAGTACTTC
>TRBV6-5|14|NA|NA|TRBJ1-2
CASSYSEGTYGYTF
TGTGCCAGCAGTTACTCAGAAGGTACCTATGGCTACACCTTC
>TRBV6-5|13|NA|NA|TRBJ2-5
CASSYGGQETQYF
TGTGCCAGCAGTTACGGGGGACAAGAGACCCAGTACTTC
>TRBV15|14|NA|NA|TRBJ1-1
CATSRDASDTEAFF
TGTGCCACCAGCAGAGATGCGAGTGACACTGAAGCTTTCTTT
>TRBV2|15|NA|NA|TRBJ1-5
CASKSEGNRNQPQHF
TGTGCCAGCAAATCAGAGGGGAATCGCAATCAGCCCCAGCATTTT
>TRBV19|13|NA|NA|TRBJ1-1
CASSIDRNTEAFF
TGTGCCAGTAGTATAGACAGGAACACTGAAGCTTTCTTT
>TRBV10-1|17|TRBD1|NA|TRBJ1-6
CASSGNHRGLRNSPLHF
TGCGCCAGCAGTGGGAATCACAGGGGTTTGCGAAATTCACCCCTCCACTTT
>TRBV6-4|14|TRBD1|NA|TRBJ2-7
CASSERTGDYEQYF
TGTGCCAGCAGTGAACGGACAGGGGACTACGAGCAGTACTTC
>TRBV4-3|14|TRBD1|NA|TRBJ2-2
CASSQGQGGWELFF
TGCGCCAGCAGCCAAGGACAGGGTGGGTGGGAGCTGTTTTTT
>TRBV6-1|18|NA|NA|TRBJ2-7
CASSESFGPLEFSYEQYF
TGTGCCAGCAGTGAATCCTTTGGCCCGTTGGAGTTCTCCTACGAGCAGTACTTC
>TRBV6-5|10|NA|once|TRBJ1-5
CAAGDQPQHF
TGTGCCGCAGGGGATCAGCCCCAGCATTTT
>TRBV27|13|NA|NA|TRBJ2-7
CASSLGGSYEQYF
TGTGCCAGCAGTTTAGGGGGCTCCTACGAGCAGTACTTC
>TRBV5-6|14|NA|NA|TRBJ1-1
CASSLTLFPTEAFF
TGTGCCAGCAGCTTGACCCTCTTCCCCACTGAAGCTTTCTTT
>TRBV4-3|14|TRBD1|NA|TRBJ2-7
CASSPGQGGYEQYF
TGCGCCAGCAGCCCGGGACAGGGGGGGTACGAGCAGTACTTC
>TRBV11-2|16|TRBD2|NA|TRBJ2-1
CASSLTNAGGLNEQFF
TGTGCCAGCAGCTTAACCAACGCGGGGGGTCTTAATGAGCAGTTCTTC
>TRBV7-6|13|NA|NA|TRBJ2-3
CASSLGGEDTQYF
TGTGCCAGCAGCTTAGGCGGGGAAGATACGCAGTATTTT
>TRBV9|12|NA|NA|TRBJ2-3
CASRGLPDTQYF
TGTGCCAGCAGAGGACTCCCTGATACGCAGTATTTT
>TRBV13|17|TRBD1|NA|TRBJ2-7
CASSRSGTGGPYHEQYF
TGTGCCAGCAGCCGATCCGGGACAGGGGGCCCATACCACGAGCAGTACTTC
>TRBV6-1|13|TRBD1|NA|TRBJ2-2
CASSTRGPGELFF
TGTGCCAGCAGCACCAGGGGGCCGGGGGAGCTGTTTTTT
>TRBV7-6|13|NA|few|TRBJ1-1
CASSLELNTEAFF
TGTGCCAGCAGCCTAGAACTGAACACTGAAGCTTTCTTT
>TRBV30|17|NA|NA|TRBJ2-7
CAWSVRGVRETPYEQYF
TGTGCCTGGAGTGTACGAGGGGTAAGGGAGACCCCTTACGAGCAGTACTTC
>TRBV7-9|14|NA|NA|TRBJ1-1
CASSLGGVFTEAFF
TGTGCCAGCAGCTTAGGAGGGGTGTTCACTGAAGCTTTCTTT